This T cell receptor beta chain was profiled in a study of blood T cell repertoires in COVID-19. Generated by immunoSEQ multiplex PCR, the TCRdb table keeps only in-frame clones and is missing some. The top ten hold under 4.5% of the sample, which has 100,000 to 150,000 clones, 81% seen once. The CDR3 covers 14 residues. The V segment lost 6 bases and the J segment 2 bases; nucleotides outside the gene matches: 8. Germline-derived CDR1 and CDR2 are SGHTS and YDEGEE. The chain is built from TRBV5-8 and TRBJ2-7, with 7 bases fitting TRBD2. This receptor was taken from a woman in her 50s with acute or convalescent COVID-19. What was sequenced was peripheral blood. CDR3 in DNA: TGTGCCAGCACTGGCTGGGGGGGGGCCTACGAGCAGTACTTC. Translating gives CASTGWGGAYEQYF. The variable domain in full, completed from reference TRBV5-8 and TRBJ2-7, reads EAGVTQSPTHLIKTRGQQATLRCSPISGHTSVYWYQQALGLGLQFLLWYDEGEERNRGNFPPRFSGRQFPNYSSELNVNALELEDSALYLCASTGWGGAYEQYFGPGTRLTVT.